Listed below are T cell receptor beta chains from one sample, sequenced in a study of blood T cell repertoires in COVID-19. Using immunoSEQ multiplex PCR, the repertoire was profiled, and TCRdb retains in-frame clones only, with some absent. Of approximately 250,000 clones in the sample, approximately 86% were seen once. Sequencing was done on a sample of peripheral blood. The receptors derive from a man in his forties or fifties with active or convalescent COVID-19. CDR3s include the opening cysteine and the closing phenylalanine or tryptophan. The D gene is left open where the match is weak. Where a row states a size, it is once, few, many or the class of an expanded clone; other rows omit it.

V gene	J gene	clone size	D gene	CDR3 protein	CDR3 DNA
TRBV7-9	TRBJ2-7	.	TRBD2	CASSFSGGGNEQYF	TGTGCCAGCAGCTTCAGCGGGGGCGGAAACGAGCAGTACTTC
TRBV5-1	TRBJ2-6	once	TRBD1	CASSTLRGTGPLSGANVLTF	TGCGCCAGCAGCACCCTCCGCGGGACAGGTCCCCTCTCTGGGGCCAACGTCCTGACTTTC
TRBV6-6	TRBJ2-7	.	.	CASRLNRVGYEQYF	TGTGCCAGCAGGCTTAACAGGGTAGGCTACGAGCAGTACTTC
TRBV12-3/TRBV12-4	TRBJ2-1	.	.	CASTYLGLKQFF	TGTGCCAGCACCTACCTGGGCCTAAAGCAGTTCTTC
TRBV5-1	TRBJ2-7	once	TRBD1	CASSSTGGYEQYF	TGCGCCAGCAGCTCGACAGGGGGCTACGAGCAGTACTTC
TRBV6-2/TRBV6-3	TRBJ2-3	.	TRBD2	CASSYPTSGGLSTDTQYF	TGTGCCAGCAGTTACCCCACTAGCGGGGGGCTAAGCACAGATACGCAGTATTTT
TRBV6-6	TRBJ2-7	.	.	CASSYGVPSSYEQYF	TGTGCCAGCAGTTATGGAGTCCCCAGCTCCTACGAGCAGTACTTC
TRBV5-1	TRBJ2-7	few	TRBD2	CASSASGTSGSYEQYF	TGCGCCAGCAGCGCATCCGGGACTAGCGGTTCCTACGAGCAGTACTTC
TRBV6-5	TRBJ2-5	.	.	CASSYTRIQETQYF	TGTGCCAGCAGTTATACGAGAATTCAAGAGACCCAGTACTTC
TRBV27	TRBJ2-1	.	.	CASSSGGLSYNEQFF	TGTGCCAGCAGTTCCGGCGGACTCTCCTACAATGAGCAGTTCTTC
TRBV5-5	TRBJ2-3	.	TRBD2	CASSLAGGSATDTQYF	TGTGCCAGCAGCTTGGCTGGCGGGAGCGCTACAGATACGCAGTATTTT
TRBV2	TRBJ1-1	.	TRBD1	CASGRDRGRGNTEAFF	TGTGCCAGCGGAAGGGACAGGGGAAGAGGGAACACTGAAGCTTTCTTT
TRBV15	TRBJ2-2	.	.	CATSRDLGQGSLAGELFF	TGTGCCACCAGCAGAGATCTCGGGCAGGGAAGCTTGGCCGGGGAGCTGTTTTTT